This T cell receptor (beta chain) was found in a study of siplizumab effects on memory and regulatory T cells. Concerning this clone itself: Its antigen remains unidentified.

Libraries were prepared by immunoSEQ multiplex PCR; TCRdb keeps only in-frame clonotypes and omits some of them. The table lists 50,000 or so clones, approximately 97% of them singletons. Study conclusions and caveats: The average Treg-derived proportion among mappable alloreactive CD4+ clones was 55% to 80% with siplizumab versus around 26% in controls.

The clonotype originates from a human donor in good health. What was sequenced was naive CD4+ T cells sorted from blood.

The CDR3 DNA reads TGTGCCAGCAGATCCGTGGTAGCCCCCACTGAAGCTTTCTTT. Encoded protein: CASRSVVAPTEAFF. The chain couples TRBV7-8 to TRBJ1-1; D is unresolved. Looked up from germline, CDR1 is SGHVS and CDR2 is FQNEAQ. CDR3 length: 14 amino acids. V lost 6 bases and J 4 bases, leaving 15 bases between the germline ends.